A selection of T cell receptor beta chains follows, all from one sample in a study of PD-1 blockade in classical Hodgkin lymphoma. Clones were read by immunoSEQ multiplex PCR, and TCRdb kept only the in-frame ones, dropping some. The sample lists some 70,000 clones, over 90% occurring once. Sequencing was carried out using peripheral blood mononuclear cells (PBMCs). These receptor sequences come from a human donor with classical Hodgkin lymphoma. The conserved cysteine and the conserved F or W are not part of the CDR3 here. Each record gives: V gene, J gene, clone size, CDR3 protein. Clone size is given for some rows only: seen once, a few or many times, or a class if the clone is expanded.

>TRBV19|TRBJ2-2|few
ASSMVSVGELF
>TRBV9|TRBJ1-2|NA
ASSVGRQGIYGYT
>TRBV6-1|TRBJ2-7|NA
ASSSSFRGQY
>TRBV19|TRBJ1-3|NA
ASRDFARGNTIY
>TRBV27|TRBJ1-2|NA
ASSLSIQGGGYT
>TRBV5-1|TRBJ2-3|NA
ASSDPRRATDTQY
>TRBV11-2|TRBJ2-5|NA
ASSSVSGREGETQY
>TRBV4-2|TRBJ2-7|NA
ASSQDQGARDEQY
>TRBV5-1|TRBJ2-1|NA
ASSEGQTIYNEQF
>TRBV19|TRBJ2-2|once
ASSMARDSTNTGELF
>TRBV11-2|TRBJ2-1|NA
ASSFEGEQF
>TRBV2|TRBJ2-3|NA
ASSGTGLGSDTQY
>TRBV19|TRBJ2-2|NA
ASSIDANTGELF
>TRBV29-1|TRBJ1-1|NA
SPQRTEAF
>TRBV5-5|TRBJ1-1|medium-sized
ASSLQGYHEAF
>TRBV28|TRBJ1-1|NA
ASSPFGPMNTEAF
>TRBV6-5|TRBJ2-7|NA
ASSYLRGYEQY
>TRBV28|TRBJ1-5|NA
ASSSLIGRTEPQH
>TRBV21-1|TRBJ1-2|few
ASSKALGQENYGYT
>TRBV18|TRBJ1-1|few
ASSLAGTENTEAF
>TRBV10-3|TRBJ2-3|once
AISRDRGISDTQY
>TRBV27|TRBJ1-4|NA
ASSPSGSWEKLF
>TRBV5-1|TRBJ2-5|NA
ASSSGLRAGEETQY
>TRBV19|TRBJ1-1|NA
ASSITGTGREAF
>TRBV18|TRBJ2-1|NA
ASSPTPYTGLAKVYNEQF
>TRBV28|TRBJ2-3|NA
ASSSSGRGGDTQY
>TRBV7-9|TRBJ1-3|NA
ASSFGWVPGSGNTIY
>TRBV5-1|TRBJ1-6|NA
ASSLEAGTHNSPLH
>TRBV5-1|TRBJ2-2|NA
ASRSTVLGPGELF
>TRBV6-1|TRBJ1-1|NA
ASKQGKQNTEAF
>TRBV29-1|TRBJ2-7|NA
SVGTGAGSEQY